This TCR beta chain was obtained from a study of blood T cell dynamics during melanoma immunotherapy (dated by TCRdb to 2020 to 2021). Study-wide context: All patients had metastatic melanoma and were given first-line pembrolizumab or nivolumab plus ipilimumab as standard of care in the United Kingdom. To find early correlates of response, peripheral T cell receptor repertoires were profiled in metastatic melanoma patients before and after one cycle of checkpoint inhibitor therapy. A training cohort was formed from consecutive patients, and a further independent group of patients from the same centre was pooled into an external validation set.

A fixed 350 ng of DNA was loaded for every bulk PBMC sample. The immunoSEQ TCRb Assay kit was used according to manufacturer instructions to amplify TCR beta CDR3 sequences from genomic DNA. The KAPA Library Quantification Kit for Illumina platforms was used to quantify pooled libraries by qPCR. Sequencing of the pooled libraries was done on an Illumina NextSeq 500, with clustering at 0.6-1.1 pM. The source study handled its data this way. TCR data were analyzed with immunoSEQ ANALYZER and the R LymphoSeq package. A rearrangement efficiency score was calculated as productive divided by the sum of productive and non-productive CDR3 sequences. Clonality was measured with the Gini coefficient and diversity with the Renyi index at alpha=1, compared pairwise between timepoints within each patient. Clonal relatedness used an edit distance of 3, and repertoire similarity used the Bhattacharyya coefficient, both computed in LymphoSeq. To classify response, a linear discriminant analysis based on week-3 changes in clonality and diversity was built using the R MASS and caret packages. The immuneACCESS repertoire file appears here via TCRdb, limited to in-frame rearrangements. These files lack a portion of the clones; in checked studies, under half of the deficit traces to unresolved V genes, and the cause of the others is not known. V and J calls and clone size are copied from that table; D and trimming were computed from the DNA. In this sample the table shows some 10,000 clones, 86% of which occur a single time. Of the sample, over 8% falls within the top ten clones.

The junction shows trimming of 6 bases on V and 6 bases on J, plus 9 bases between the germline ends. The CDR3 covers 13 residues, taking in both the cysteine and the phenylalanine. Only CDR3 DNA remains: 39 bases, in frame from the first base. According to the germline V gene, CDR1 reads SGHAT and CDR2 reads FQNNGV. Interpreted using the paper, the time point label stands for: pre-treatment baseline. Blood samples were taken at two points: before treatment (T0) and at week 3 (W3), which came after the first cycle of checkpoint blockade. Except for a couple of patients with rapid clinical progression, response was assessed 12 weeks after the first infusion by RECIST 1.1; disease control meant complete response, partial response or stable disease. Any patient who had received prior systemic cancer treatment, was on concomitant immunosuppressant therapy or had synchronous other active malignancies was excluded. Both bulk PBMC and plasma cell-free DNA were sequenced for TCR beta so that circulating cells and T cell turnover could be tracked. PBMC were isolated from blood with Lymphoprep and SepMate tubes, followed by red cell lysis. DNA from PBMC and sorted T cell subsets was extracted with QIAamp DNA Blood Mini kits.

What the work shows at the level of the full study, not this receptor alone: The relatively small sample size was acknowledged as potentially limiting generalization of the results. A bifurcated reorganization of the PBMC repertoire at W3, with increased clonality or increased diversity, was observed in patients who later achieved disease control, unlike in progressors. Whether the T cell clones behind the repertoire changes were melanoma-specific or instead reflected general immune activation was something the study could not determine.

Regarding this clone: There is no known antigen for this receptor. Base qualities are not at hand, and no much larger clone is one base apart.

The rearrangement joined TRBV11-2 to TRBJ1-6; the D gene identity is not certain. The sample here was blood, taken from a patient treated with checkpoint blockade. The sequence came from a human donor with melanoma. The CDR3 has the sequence CASSLPVNSPLHF. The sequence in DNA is TGTGCCAGCAGTCTTCCGGTTAATTCACCCCTCCACTTT.